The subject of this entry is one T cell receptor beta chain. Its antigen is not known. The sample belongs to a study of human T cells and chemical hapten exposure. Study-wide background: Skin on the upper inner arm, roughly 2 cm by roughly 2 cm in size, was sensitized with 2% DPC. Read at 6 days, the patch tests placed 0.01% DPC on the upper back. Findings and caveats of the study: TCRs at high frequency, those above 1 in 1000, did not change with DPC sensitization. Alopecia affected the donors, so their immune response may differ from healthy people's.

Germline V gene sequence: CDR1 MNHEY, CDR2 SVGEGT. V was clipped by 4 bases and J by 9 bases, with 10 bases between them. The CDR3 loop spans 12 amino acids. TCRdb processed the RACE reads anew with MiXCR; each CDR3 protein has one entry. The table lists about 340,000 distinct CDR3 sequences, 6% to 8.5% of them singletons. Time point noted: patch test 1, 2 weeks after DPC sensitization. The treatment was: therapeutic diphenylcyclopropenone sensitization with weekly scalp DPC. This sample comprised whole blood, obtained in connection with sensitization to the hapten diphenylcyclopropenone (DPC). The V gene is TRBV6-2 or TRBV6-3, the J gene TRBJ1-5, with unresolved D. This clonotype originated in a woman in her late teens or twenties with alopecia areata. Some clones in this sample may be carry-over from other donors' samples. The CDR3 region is CASSFPWGPQHF. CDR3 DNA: TGTGCCAGCAGTTTCCCCTGGGGGCCCCAGCATTTT.